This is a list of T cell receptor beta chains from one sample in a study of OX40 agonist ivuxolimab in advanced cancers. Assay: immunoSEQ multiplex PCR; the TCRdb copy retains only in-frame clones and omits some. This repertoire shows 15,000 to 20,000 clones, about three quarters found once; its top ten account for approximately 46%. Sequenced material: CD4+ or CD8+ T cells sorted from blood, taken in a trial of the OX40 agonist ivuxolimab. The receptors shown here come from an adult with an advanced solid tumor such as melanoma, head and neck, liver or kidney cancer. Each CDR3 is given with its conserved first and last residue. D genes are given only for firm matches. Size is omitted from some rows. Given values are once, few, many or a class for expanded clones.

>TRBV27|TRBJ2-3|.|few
TGTGCCAGCAGCCCGGGCCCCACAGATACGCAGTATTTT
CASSPGPTDTQYF
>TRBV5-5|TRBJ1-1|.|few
TGTGCCAGCAGCGCCTACAACTACCGGGGCACTGAAGCTTTCTTT
CASSAYNYRGTEAFF
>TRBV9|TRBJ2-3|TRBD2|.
TGTGCCAGCAGCGCGGGGACTAGCGGACACACAGATACGCAGTATTTT
CASSAGTSGHTDTQYF
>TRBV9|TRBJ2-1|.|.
TGTGCCAGCAGCGTGGGGTACAATGAGCAGTTCTTC
CASSVGYNEQFF
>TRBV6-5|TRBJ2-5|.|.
TGTGCCAGCAGCACCGGAAAATCGGTAGTGACCCAGTACTTC
CASSTGKSVVTQYF
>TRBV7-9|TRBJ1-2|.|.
TGTGCCAGCAGCTACGGGACGGAAAATGGCTACACCTTC
CASSYGTENGYTF
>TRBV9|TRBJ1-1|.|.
TGTGCCAGCAGCGCCGCATCAGGGAACACTGAAGCTTTCTTT
CASSAASGNTEAFF
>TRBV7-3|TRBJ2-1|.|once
TGTGCCAGCAGCTCTCAGGGTTACTCCTACAATGAGCAGTTCTTC
CASSSQGYSYNEQFF
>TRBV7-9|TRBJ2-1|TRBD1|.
TGTGCCAGCAGCCCTTACCCGGGACAGGGCTTCCATGAGCAGTTCTTC
CASSPYPGQGFHEQFF
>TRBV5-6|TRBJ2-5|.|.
TGTGCCAGCAGCATTGGGCCATCCCAAGAGACCCAGTACTTC
CASSIGPSQETQYF
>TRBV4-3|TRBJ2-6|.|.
TGCGCCAGCAGCCAAGACAGGGTCTCTGGGGCCAACGTCCTGACTTTC
CASSQDRVSGANVLTF
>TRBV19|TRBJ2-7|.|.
TGTGCCAGTAGTATCCCCCAAAGCCTGACCTACGAGCAGTACTTC
CASSIPQSLTYEQYF
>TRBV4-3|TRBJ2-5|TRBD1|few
TGCGCCAGCAGCCTCCCGGGGGAGGGACAGGGGGCGGAGACCCAGTACTTC
CASSLPGEGQGAETQYF
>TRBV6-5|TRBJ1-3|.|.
TGTGCCAGCAGTTTAAATTCTGGAAACACCATATATTTT
CASSLNSGNTIYF
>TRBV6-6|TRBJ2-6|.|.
TGTGCCAGCAGTCCTTTCCGACAGTCTGGGGCCAACGTCCTGACTTTC
CASSPFRQSGANVLTF
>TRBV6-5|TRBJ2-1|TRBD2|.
TGTGCCAGCAGAGTAGCGGGATGGGGCTACAATGAGCAGTTCTTC
CASRVAGWGYNEQFF
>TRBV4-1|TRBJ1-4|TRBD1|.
TGCGCCAGCAGCCAAGAATCCCCTTTAGGGACAGTAAATGAAAAACTGTTTTTT
CASSQESPLGTVNEKLFF
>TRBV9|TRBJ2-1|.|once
TGTGCCAGCAGCGGCAATGAGCAGTTCTTC
CASSGNEQFF
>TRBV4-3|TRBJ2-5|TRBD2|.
TGCGCCAGCAGCCAAGTCGATAGGGTAGCGGGGGGTTTGGAGACCCAGTACTTC
CASSQVDRVAGGLETQYF
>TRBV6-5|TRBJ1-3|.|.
TGTGCCAGCGGGGGCGGAAACACCATATATTTT
CASGGGNTIYF
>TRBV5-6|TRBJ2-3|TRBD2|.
TGTGCCAGCAGCTTGGATGTGCTAGCGGGGGGCACAGATACGCAGTATTTT
CASSLDVLAGGTDTQYF
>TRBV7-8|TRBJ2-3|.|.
TGTGCCAGCAGTCGACTGCCGGGATCCACAGATACGCAGTATTTT
CASSRLPGSTDTQYF
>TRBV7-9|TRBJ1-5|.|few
TGTGCCAGCAGCTTACCAGGGGCGATTCAGCCCCAGCATTTT
CASSLPGAIQPQHF
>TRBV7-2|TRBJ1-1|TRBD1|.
TGTGCCAGCAGCTTAGGTCCAGGACAGGGTCCGAACACTGAAGCTTTCTTT
CASSLGPGQGPNTEAFF
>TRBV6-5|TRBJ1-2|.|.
TGTGCCAGCAGTGGACAGCCTAACTATGGCTACACCTTC
CASSGQPNYGYTF
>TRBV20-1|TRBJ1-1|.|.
TGCAGTGCTCGAGCGGGCACTGAAGCTTTCTTT
CSARAGTEAFF
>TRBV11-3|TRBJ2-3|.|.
TGTGCCAGCAGCTTAAACAGGGCAGATACGCAGTATTTT
CASSLNRADTQYF
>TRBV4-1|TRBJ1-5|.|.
TGCGCCAGCAGCCAAGACACAGGACGGGTTAAGCCCCAGCATTTT
CASSQDTGRVKPQHF
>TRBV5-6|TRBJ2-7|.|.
TGTGCCAGCAGCTTCGGACGGTACTCCTACGAGCAGTACTTC
CASSFGRYSYEQYF
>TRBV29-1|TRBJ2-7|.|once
TGCAGCGTGAGCACTAGCTCCGGGTTGTTAGAGCAGTACTTC
CSVSTSSGLLEQYF
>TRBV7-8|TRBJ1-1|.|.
TGTGCCAGCAGCTTAGTCACAGTGTCGAACACTGAAGCTTTCTTT
CASSLVTVSNTEAFF
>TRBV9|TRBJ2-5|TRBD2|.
TGTGCCAGCAGCGTAACCGGGACTAGCGAGGAAGAGACCCAGTACTTC
CASSVTGTSEEETQYF
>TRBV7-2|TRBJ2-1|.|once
TGTGCCAGCAGCTTACCAGAGAGGCATGAGCAGTTCTTC
CASSLPERHEQFF
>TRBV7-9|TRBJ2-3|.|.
TGTGCCAGCACCCAGCACCTAGGGGTTTTAGATACGCAGTATTTT
CASTQHLGVLDTQYF
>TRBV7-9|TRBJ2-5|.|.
TGTGCCAGCAGCTTCAGGAGGCAAGAGACCCAGTACTTC
CASSFRRQETQYF